The 2 T cell receptor beta chains below all came from one sample that was sequenced in a study of metastatic and nonmetastatic thyroid tumors. Ahead of thyroid surgery, no patient had received treatment of any kind. TCRdb re-called clones via MiXCR from the PCR reads. The table lists 30,000 to 35,000 clones, 14% to 15% of them singletons. What was sequenced was blood. These receptors all stem from a male donor with papillary thyroid cancer or a benign thyroid nodule (not recorded which). Some clones in this sample may be carry-over from other donors' samples.

This clone appeared many times. The V call is TRBV18, the J call TRBJ2-2; the D is unclear. The CDR3 loop spans 14 amino acids. V shed 3 bases and J shed 6 bases, with 11 bases lying between them. In germline, CDR1 is KGHSH, CDR2 LQKENI. The CDR3 DNA reads TGTGCCAGCTCACCCCTTACCCCATCCGGGGAGCTGTTTTTT. Encoded protein: CASSPLTPSGELFF.

Points on this clone: Since the CDR3 does not end with the conserved phenylalanine or tryptophan, this likely comes from a read error. The chain links TRBV6-1 to TRBJ1-5, with D tentatively TRBD1 (5 bases). The CDR3 is 15 residues long. Trimming removed 8 bases at V and 6 bases at J, with 20 bases between. Germline V CDR1 and CDR2: MNHNS, SASEGT. CDR3 DNA: TGTGCCAGCTCGATTTCTGGGGGGAAGGGTCAGCCCCAGCATTCT. Translated: CASSISGGKGQPQHS.